This T cell receptor (beta chain) was obtained from a study of cytomegalovirus exposure and HLA in healthy donors. Study overall: Across more than 350 genotyped donors, more than 75% landed in the Caucasian-associated ancestry cluster. Points from the study as a whole: The study flagged approximately 180 TCR beta chains as cytomegalovirus-associated. Researchers had no immune exposure information except CMV serostatus available. Later analysis indicated greater clonal expansion among HLA-associated TCR beta chains than among equally common other chains.

PCR involved 60 Vbeta and 13 Jbeta primers. Repertoires were generated with immunoSEQ multiplex PCR, while TCRdb's copy carries only in-frame clones and drops some. The sample carries 180,000 or so clones, more than 60% recorded once. The V gene's germline CDR1 is SQVTM and CDR2 ANQGSEA. V was clipped by 4 bases and J by 2 bases, with 17 bases between them. CDR3 length: 15 amino acids. A note on this clone: Its antigen remains unknown.

Sequencing used PBMCs. This TCR derives from a woman in her 40s in good health and CMV-seropositive. The rearrangement links TRBV29-1 to TRBJ2-5; D is possibly TRBD2 (6 bases). Written as DNA, the CDR3 is TGCAGCGTTGGCCTAAGAGTTGGAGGGCAAGAGACCCAGTACTTC. Amino acids: CSVGLRVGGQETQYF.